This T cell receptor (beta chain) stems from a study of CD8 T cells in Susac syndrome. At the level of the study: Blood was drawn from patients with Susac syndrome. At that point, they were therapy-naive, on corticosteroids, or on intravenous immunoglobulin alone.

The V gene lost 4 bases and the J gene lost 0 bases, with 10 bases spanning the gap. This CDR3 is 15 amino acids long. Per germline, CDR1 PRHDT and CDR2 FYEKMQ (reference sequence). This clonotype appeared a single time. An amount of RNA that ranged from roughly 0.5 to 1 ug was reverse transcribed with random hexamers. TCRdb fed the immunoSEQ multiplex PCR reads into MiXCR, producing one record per CDR3 protein. The repertoire consists of about 190,000 distinct CDR3 sequences, with approximately 95% occurring once and the leading ten covering around 0.16%. This sequence originates from a human donor with Susac syndrome. Input material: CD8+ T cells from PBMCs. The rearrangement uses TRBV13 and TRBJ2-1; possibly TRBD2 for D (5 bases). The CDR3 DNA sequence: TGTGCCAGCAGCTGGACTCTCAGCTCCTACAATGAGCAGTTCTTC. This codes for CASSWTLSSYNEQFF. Full variable domain (rest looked up from reference TRBV13 and TRBJ2-1): AAGVIQSPRHLIKEKRETATLKCYPIPRHDTVYWYQQGPGQDPQFLISFYEKMQSDKGSIPDRFSAQQFSDYHSELNMSSLELGDSALYFCASSWTLSSYNEQFFGPGTRLTVL.